This record looks at one TCR beta chain sequence and its context. Its antigen is as yet unknown. This entry is derived from a study of radiation and T cells in renal cell carcinoma. Findings and limits, study-wide: In blood, top tumor clones expanded by 2 weeks, shrinking by 4.

The time point here: blood 4 weeks post-SBRT, at nephrectomy. Regarding treatment: 15 Gy SBRT to primary tumor, nephrectomy 4 weeks later. Using immunoSEQ multiplex PCR, the repertoire was profiled, and TCRdb retains in-frame clones only, with some absent. Of just over 95,000 clones listed, more than 65% were seen once; the top ten hold approximately 7.8%. CDR3 length: 13 residues. Germline V gives CDR1 SGHRS, CDR2 YFSETQ. V gave up 1 base and J gave up 2 bases, with 6 bases separating them. The clonotype was recovered from a man aged 55 to 70 with renal cell carcinoma. The chain has TRBV5-1 and TRBJ1-1; D ambiguous. The material was blood, obtained from a patient whose treatment included radiotherapy and nephrectomy. The CDR3 DNA reads TGCGCCAGCAGCTTGACAGTTAACACTGAAGCTTTCTTT. It specifies CASSLTVNTEAFF.